This TCR beta chain was obtained from a study of T cell responses to AZD1222 COVID-19 vaccine. Overall study results and limits: Females outnumbered males among donors, who were mostly white British; clonal diversity was possibly underestimated.

As concerns this clone: Its antigen is not identified.

Clones were sequenced by immunoSEQ multiplex PCR, and TCRdb holds only the in-frame ones, with some missing. The sample has roughly 67,000 clones; 70% to 90% are singletons. From germline, CDR1 is LGHNT and CDR2 FRNRAP. V lost 4 bases and J 4 bases, leaving 13 bases between the germline ends. CDR3 size: 14 residues. The material sequenced was peripheral blood, taken on day 0 of AZD1222 vaccination. The chain employs TRBV12-5 and TRBJ1-1; D call uncertain. The TCR comes from an adult in good health. The CDR3 here is CASGSVPGSTEAFF. The CDR3 DNA reads as TGTGCTAGTGGTTCTGTCCCCGGGAGCACTGAAGCTTTCTTT.